This note documents a single TCR beta chain sequence. The antigen is unknown. The germline gives CDR1 KGHSH, CDR2 LQKENI. CDR3 length equals 16 residues. UMIs incorporating a 6-nucleotide sample barcode were appended by means of template switching. TCRdb re-analyzed the 5' RACE reads; it lists each CDR3 protein once, without DNA. This listing includes about 450,000 distinct CDR3 sequences. Without any T cell sorting, total RNA was isolated from whole blood. This sample was taken from a study of monozygotic twins with inflammatory bowel disease. Study results and caveats: IBD patients carried less diverse TCRbeta repertoires (inverse Simpson) than healthy co-twins. Distinct T cell subtypes could not be told apart.

This receptor was obtained from a human donor with ulcerative colitis or Crohn's disease, or a healthy co-twin of an affected twin (not recorded which). The specimen was blood. The genes are TRBV18 and TRBJ2-1. CDR3 sequence reads: CASSPRVTSSYNEQFF.